This entry features one TCR beta chain sequence. In its sample, this clone was seen a few times. This clone's antigen is unknown. Base quality data are lacking; no much larger clone is found one base away. The data belong to a study of blood T cell repertoires in COVID-19 (dated by TCRdb to 2020 to 2021). For the wider study: Samples covering the acute and convalescent phases of COVID-19 were provided by collaborators in the United States, Italy and Spain. The material from the prospective study consisted of cDNA or gDNA derived from T cells, B-cell-depleted T cells, or PBMCs. Deeply sampled blood TCRbeta repertoires from subjects exposed to, actively infected with, or recovered from COVID-19 were included in the dataset. The repertoires were released in a freely available public database meant as a resource for research on the immune response to SARS-CoV-2. Samples came from the ongoing ImmuneRACE study (first 160 participants) plus 1,254 subjects from 6 global collaborators. The sample metadata nearly always contained a de-identified subject ID, COVID-19 status, age in years and sex. HLA class I and class II types, where available, came from metadata supplied by the sample provider rather than from assay-based typing. Overall study results and their limits: The amount of clinical and demographic metadata varied by source and participant and was provided uncurated.

Trimming costs V 0 bases and J 15 bases, and their ends lie 14 bases apart. From the germline V gene (reference sequence), CDR1 is LGHDT and CDR2 is YNNKEL. From the cysteine through the phenylalanine, the CDR3 covers 13 amino acids. Only the CDR3 part of the read is kept: 39 bases, read in frame from the first base. TCRbeta CDR3 regions were amplified from genomic DNA using the immunoSEQ Assay, a bias-controlled multiplex PCR. In the original analysis: Nucleated cell counts per sample were estimated from amplification of reference gene primers within the assay. To quantify the absolute abundance of each unique TCRbeta CDR3 rearrangement, sequence reads were collapsed and filtered. For each sample, productive Simpson clonality was calculated as the square root of Simpson's diversity index across productive rearrangements. The table was pulled from immuneACCESS by TCRdb, which kept in-frame rearrangements only. Such tables lose some clones; where checked, under half of the loss comes from unresolved V genes, and the rest has no known cause. The DNA gave D and trimming, while V, J and clone size come from that table. The sample table contains about 200,000 clones; only one count was recorded for 81% of them. The leading ten clones occupy about 8% of the sample.

The collaborating institutions used their own protocols to collect whole blood in K2EDTA tubes. For TCRbeta analysis, collaborators shipped samples as frozen whole blood, isolated PBMCs, or DNA extracted from either of those sample types. This sequence was found in a woman of 80 years or more with acute or convalescent COVID-19. The chain uses TRBV3-1 (or the pseudogene TRBV3-2) and TRBJ1-4; no D gene can be assigned with confidence. What was sequenced was peripheral blood. The CDR3 region has the sequence CASSQDSPGVVFF. The DNA is as follows: TGTGCCAGCAGCCAAGATTCCCCGGGTGTGGTGTTTTTT.